Listed here are 9 T cell receptor beta chains from one sample, sequenced in a study of shared clonotypes between healthy human individuals. Assay used: immunoSEQ multiplex PCR; TCRdb lists only in-frame clones, some missing. The table shows millions of clones, with about 93% occurring only once. Positively selected for CCR7, the CD45RO-negative cells used as naive CD8 cells excluded terminally differentiated effector memory CD45RA+ cells. Sequencing input: naive CD8+ T cells from PBMCs. These receptors all stem from a man aged 18 to 35 in good health. Some clones in this sample may be carry-over from other donors' samples.

This chain connects TRBV6-1 to TRBJ2-7, with D possibly being TRBD2 (7 bases). The CDR3 is 14 amino acids. CDR1 is MNHNS, CDR2 SASEGT, per germline. V gave up 6 bases and J gave up 5 bases, with 17 bases separating them. This chain's CDR3 is CASREGGAQDEQYF. CDR3 DNA sequence: TGTGCCAGCAGGGAGGGGGGGGCGCAAGACGAGCAGTACTTC.

This clone has a single count. The chain links TRBV10-3 to TRBJ2-3; 10 positions match TRBD2. Trimming took 7 bases from V and 0 from J; bases not matched to a gene: 7. The CDR3 length is 16 residues. From germline, CDR1 is ENHRY and CDR2 SYGVKD. This chain's CDR3 is CAIKPGTSASTDTQYF. In nucleotides, the CDR3 is TGTGCCATCAAACCCGGGACTAGCGCTAGCACAGATACGCAGTATTTT.

In the case of this clone: This same CDR3 is encoded by further DNA sequences in the sample. The chain carries TRBV7-9 and TRBJ2-1; 7 bases are a match to TRBD2. The CDR3 loop spans 12 amino acids. Germline loops: CDR1 SEHNR, CDR2 FQNEAQ (reference sequence). Trimming cost V 5 bases and J 10 bases; bases outside gene matches: 5. The DNA of the CDR3 is TGTGCCAGCAGCCTCACGGGGGGAGAGCAGTTCTTC. Its translation: CASSLTGGEQFF.

In this sample, this clone turned up once. The sample has other DNA sequences that encode this CDR3 too. The rearrangement uses TRBV9 and TRBJ2-5; maybe TRBD2 (6 bases). Trimming removed 2 bases at V and 2 bases at J, with 10 bases between. This CDR3 comprises 14 residues. Germline lookup yields CDR1 SGDLS and CDR2 YYNGEE. CDR3 bases: TGTGCCAGCAGCGTTTCCGGGACTCAAGAGACCCAGTACTTC. It codes for CASSVSGTQETQYF.

V and J are TRBV7-6 and TRBJ2-2; tentatively, D is TRBD1 (6 bases). Germline lookup yields CDR1 SGHVS and CDR2 FNYEAQ. The CDR3 spans 14 residues. With 6 bases removed from V and 3 bases from J, the gap between germline ends came to 11 bases. CDR3 nucleotide sequence: TGTGCCAGCAGAACCCCAGGGGACACCGGGGAGCTGTTTTTT. It is translated as CASRTPGDTGELFF.

The V gene is TRBV28, the J gene TRBJ1-2; D might be TRBD1 (5 bases). Trimming removed 2 bases from V and 2 bases from J, with 12 bases in between. CDR1 is MDHEN and CDR2 is SYDVKM in the germline V gene. The CDR3 extends over 15 amino acids. CDR3 DNA: TGTGCCAGCAGTTTAAGTTGGGCAGGGAACTATGGCTACACCTTC. This encodes CASSLSWAGNYGYTF.

The J gene is TRBJ2-3, the V gene TRBV4-1; D unresolved. The CDR3 contains 16 residues. V dropped 2 bases and J dropped 2 bases, with 14 bases sitting between them. Germline CDR1 and CDR2: MGHRA and YSYEKL. CDR3 sequence: CASSQKSARPTDTQYF. The CDR3 coding sequence is TGCGCCAGCAGCCAAAAATCGGCCCGGCCCACAGATACGCAGTATTTT.

V gene TRBV5-1 combines with J gene TRBJ1-1; D gene ambiguous. Trimming took off 1 base at V and 7 bases at J, with 17 bases between the two ends. CDR3 size: 15 residues. Looked up from germline, CDR1 is SGHRS and CDR2 is YFSETQ. The CDR3 sequence is CASSLRSAEGNEAFF. The CDR3 DNA reads TGCGCCAGCAGCTTGCGTTCAGCGGAGGGAAATGAAGCTTTCTTT.

This clone showed up just once. The rearrangement links TRBV5-6 to TRBJ2-7; no clear D. The germline CDR1 and CDR2 sequences are SGHDT and YYEEEE. The CDR3 covers 12 residues. With 1 base removed from V and 6 bases from J, the gap between germline ends came to 8 bases. CDR3 nucleotides: TGTGCCAGCAGCTTGATGGTGGGCGAGCAGTACTTC. The encoded protein is CASSLMVGEQYF. The full variable domain, with the rest looked up from reference TRBV5-6 and TRBJ2-7, is DAGVTQSPTHLIKTRGQQVTLRCSPKSGHDTVSWYQQALGQGPQFIFQYYEEEERQRGNFPDRFSGHQFPNYSSELNVNALLLGDSALYLCASSLMVGEQYFGPGTRLTVT.